Below, 17 T cell receptor beta chains from the same sample are listed, as sequenced in a study of blood T cell repertoires in COVID-19 (TCRdb year 2020). Library construction relied on the immunoSEQ multiplex PCR assay. This is the immuneACCESS table as TCRdb keeps it, with only in-frame sequences that have V and J called. A part of the clones is gone; compared with another copy, unresolved V genes explain less than half, and the rest is unexplained. The sample yields a few hundred thousand clones; more than 70% were counted once. The leading ten clones occupy nearly 6.5% of the sample. Sequenced sample: peripheral blood. The receptors stem from a man aged 18 to 30 who had recovered from COVID-19.

Here the CDR3 DNA reads TGTGCCAGCAGCTTAGATTCAGGGGATAATCAGTTCTTC. Translation: CASSLDSGDNQFF. V and J are TRBV11-3 and TRBJ2-1; a possible D gene is TRBD1 (6 bases). The CDR3 has 13 residues. V shed 0 bases and J shed 13 bases, with 13 bases lying between them. Germline V gene data show CDR1 as SGHNT and CDR2 as YENEEA.

The gene calls are TRBV7-6 and TRBJ2-7, with D perhaps matching TRBD1 (6 bases). V lost 5 bases and J lost 0, with 11 bases in between. The CDR3 loop spans 14 amino acids. CDR1 SGHVS and CDR2 FNYEAQ come from the germline V gene. The CDR3, as DNA: TGTGCCAGCAGCCGGGACACTACCTCCTACGAGCAGTACTTC. This gives the protein CASSRDTTSYEQYF.

CDR3 DNA sequence: TGTGCCAGCAGCTCCCCATGGAACACTGAAGCTTTCTTT. It is translated as CASSSPWNTEAFF. The chain has TRBV11-1 and TRBJ1-1; D remains ambiguous. Germline-derived CDR1 and CDR2 are SGHAT and FQDESV (reference sequence). V was clipped by 4 bases and J by 1 base, with 7 bases between them. CDR3 length: 13 residues.

The chain uses TRBV18 and TRBJ1-1; D unclear. The ends were cut back, 3 bases at V and 1 base at J, with 18 bases in the middle. The length of the CDR3 is 17 residues. Germline CDR1 KGHSH, CDR2 LQKENI. CDR3 bases: TGTGCCAGCTCACCGAGGGCCCGCCCGGATCCGAACACTGAAGCTTTCTTT. Translating it yields CASSPRARPDPNTEAFF.

The CDR3 sequence: CASSQDHGQPQHF. CDR3 DNA: TGTGCCAGCAGCCAAGATCACGGGCAGCCCCAGCATTTT. The chain couples TRBV4-2 to TRBJ1-5, with D hard to call. V dropped 0 bases and J dropped 7 bases, with 7 bases sitting between them. Germline assignment: CDR1 LGHNA and CDR2 YNFKEQ. CDR3 length equals 13 residues.

The chain joins TRBV19 to TRBJ1-2, with TRBD1 as a possible D gene (6 bases). Germline values: CDR1 LNHDA, CDR2 SQIVND (reference sequence). This CDR3 has 13 amino acids. Trimming took 9 bases from V and 1 from J, leaving 12 bases between them. The CDR3, as DNA: TGTGCCAGCACAGGGTTTGGTAACTATGGCTACACCTTC. As protein: CASTGFGNYGYTF.

This rearrangement joins TRBV5-4 to TRBJ1-1, with 7 nucleotides matching TRBD1. V shed 2 bases, J shed 6 bases, and the junction held 4 bases outside the gene matches. This CDR3 spans 13 amino acids. Germline lookup yields CDR1 SGHNT and CDR2 YYREEE (reference sequence). CDR3 sequence reads: CASSFDQGAEAFF. The CDR3 region has the DNA TGTGCCAGCAGCTTTGACCAGGGGGCTGAAGCTTTCTTT.

The J gene is TRBJ1-5, the V gene TRBV19; 9 bases line up with TRBD1. Germline values: CDR1 LNHDA, CDR2 SQIVND (reference sequence). The CDR3 contains 17 residues. V was clipped by 4 bases and J by 8 bases; unmatched bases: 15. As DNA, the CDR3 is TGTGCCAGTAGTACCCAATTCCTACAGGGGGCAGGGAAGCCCCAGCATTTT. Translating it yields CASSTQFLQGAGKPQHF.

This rearrangement joins TRBV7-9 to TRBJ2-1, with D possibly being TRBD2 (6 bases). V was trimmed by 7 bases and J by 6 bases, leaving 10 bases between them. This CDR3 is built from 12 residues. Germline V lookup: CDR1 SEHNR, CDR2 FQNEAQ (reference sequence). CDR3 bases: TGTGCCAGCACCTCGGGGGTCAATGAGCAGTTCTTC. It encodes CASTSGVNEQFF.

The rearrangement uses TRBV3-1 (or the pseudogene TRBV3-2) and TRBJ2-7, with D hard to call. CDR1 and CDR2 from the germline V gene are LGHDT and YNNKEL (reference sequence). The length of the CDR3 is 13 residues. The germline V and J ends were trimmed by 1 base and 2 bases, with 6 bases remaining between them. CDR3: CASSQAVTYEQYF. CDR3 bases: TGTGCCAGCAGCCAAGCGGTTACCTACGAGCAGTACTTC.

The V call is TRBV4-1, the J call TRBJ1-1; possibly TRBD1 for D (6 bases). Trimming left V 3 bases short and J 1 base short, with 12 bases between. The CDR3 is 15 amino acids. Germline-derived CDR1 and CDR2 are MGHRA and YSYEKL. Here the CDR3 DNA reads TGCGCCAGCAGCCAGAGGACAGCTTCGAACACTGAAGCTTTCTTT. This gives the protein CASSQRTASNTEAFF.

The chain uses TRBV27 and TRBJ1-2, with 9 nucleotides matching TRBD1. V was clipped by 6 bases and J by 8 bases; unmatched bases: 16. CDR3 size: 16 residues. Germline V gene data show CDR1 as MNHEY and CDR2 as SMNVEV (reference sequence). The chain's CDR3 is CASREGQGFNNGGYTF. The CDR3 region has the DNA TGTGCCAGCAGGGAGGGACAGGGATTTAATAATGGGGGCTACACCTTC.

This chain uses TRBV12-5 with TRBJ2-1, with TRBD1 identical over 7 bases. The CDR3 runs 14 residues. CDR1 LGHNT and CDR2 FRNRAP come from the germline V gene. V gave up 8 bases and J gave up 3 bases; unmatched junction bases: 7. CDR3 residues: CASRTGTVYNEQFF. The CDR3 coding sequence is TGTGCTAGTCGAACCGGGACAGTCTACAATGAGCAGTTCTTC.

The chain combines TRBV5-1 with TRBJ2-1; 7 positions match TRBD1. Germline CDR1 reads SGHRS; CDR2 reads YFSETQ. The CDR3 has 15 residues. The trim removed 2 bases at V and 5 bases at J, leaving 7 bases unmatched. The DNA for the CDR3 is TGCGCCAGCAGCTTAGAGGGACAGACCAACAATGAGCAGTTCTTC. This encodes CASSLEGQTNNEQFF.

J is TRBJ2-3 and V is TRBV7-9, with unresolved D. The V end was cut by 3 bases, the J end by 6 bases, with 22 bases between. This CDR3 spans 17 amino acids. The V gene's germline CDR1 is SEHNR and CDR2 FQNEAQ (reference sequence). In DNA form, the CDR3 reads TGTGCCAGCAGCTTTCTGGGCTCTAACGCACACACGGATACGCAGTATTTT. Its translation: CASSFLGSNAHTDTQYF.

The chain carries TRBV19 and TRBJ1-2, with 7 nucleotides matching TRBD1. CDR3 length: 14 residues. The V gene end was trimmed by 8 bases and the J gene end by 6 bases; junction bases not matched to a gene: 12. CDR1 and CDR2 from the germline V gene are LNHDA and SQIVND (reference sequence). CDR3 residues: CASRTETGPNGYTF. DNA of the CDR3: TGTGCCAGTCGAACCGAGACAGGGCCCAATGGCTACACCTTC.

The genes are TRBV5-4 and TRBJ2-1, with D maybe TRBD2 (5 bases). The V end lost 4 bases, the J end lost 1 base, and 15 bases lay between the germline ends. The CDR3 sequence is 16 residues long. Germline-derived CDR1 and CDR2 are SGHNT and YYREEE (reference sequence). For the CDR3, the DNA is TGTGCCAGCAGCCCTACTAGTCACCCGTCCTACAATGAGCAGTTCTTC. It codes for CASSPTSHPSYNEQFF.